This T cell receptor (beta chain) was identified during a study of T cell responses to AZD1222 COVID-19 vaccine. General observations from the study: CD4 TCRs associated with vaccination spanned spike, dominating at 160-218 and 743-854. Donors were largely white British and mainly female; clonal diversity was possibly underestimated. Regions left unmutated in variants are reportedly the target of nearly half of spike-specific TCRs.

V trimming: 4 bases; J trimming: 0 bases; junction bases outside the gene matches: 10. The CDR3 length is 17 residues. CDR1 is ENHRY, CDR2 SYGVKD, per germline. TCRdb's copy holds only in-frame clones and misses some; the assay was immunoSEQ multiplex PCR. There are 95,000 to 150,000 clones in the sample; around 90% occur only once, and 4% to 5% lies in the top ten. The table lists this clone with a count of one. Antigen unknown. The specimen comprised peripheral blood, sampled 28 days after the second dose of the MenACWY control vaccine. The chain carries TRBV10-3 and TRBJ2-3; TRBD2 aligns across 7 bases. The TCR comes from an adult who received the MenACWY meningococcal vaccine as a control. The CDR3 DNA follows: TGTGCCATCAGTGTCCAGGGAGCGGGGCTAAGCACAGATACGCAGTATTTT. This codes for CAISVQGAGLSTDTQYF.